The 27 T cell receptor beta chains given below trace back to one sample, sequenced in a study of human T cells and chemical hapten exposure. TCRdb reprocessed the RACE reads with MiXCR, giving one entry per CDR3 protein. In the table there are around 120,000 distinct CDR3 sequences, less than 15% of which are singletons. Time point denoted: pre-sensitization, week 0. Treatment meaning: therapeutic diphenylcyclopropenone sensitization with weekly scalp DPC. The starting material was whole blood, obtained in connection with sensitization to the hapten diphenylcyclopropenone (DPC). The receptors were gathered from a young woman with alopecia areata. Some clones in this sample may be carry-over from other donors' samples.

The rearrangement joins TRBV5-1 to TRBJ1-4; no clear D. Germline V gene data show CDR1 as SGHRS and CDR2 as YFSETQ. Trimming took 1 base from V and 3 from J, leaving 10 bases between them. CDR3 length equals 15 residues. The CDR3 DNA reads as TGCGCCAGCAGCTTGCTGGGAGAGGCTAATGAAAAACTGTTTTTT. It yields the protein CASSLLGEANEKLFF.

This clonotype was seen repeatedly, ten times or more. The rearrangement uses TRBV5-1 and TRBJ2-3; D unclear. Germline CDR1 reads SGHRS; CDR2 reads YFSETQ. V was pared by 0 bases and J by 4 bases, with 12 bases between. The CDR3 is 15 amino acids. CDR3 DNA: TGCGCCAGCAGCTTGGAGTCTGACGTTTCAGATACGCAGTATTTT. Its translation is CASSLESDVSDTQYF.

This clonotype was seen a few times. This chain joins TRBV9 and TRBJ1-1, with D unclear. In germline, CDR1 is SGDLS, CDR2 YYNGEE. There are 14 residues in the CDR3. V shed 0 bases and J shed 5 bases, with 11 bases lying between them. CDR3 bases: TGTGCCAGCAGCGTAGGTCCCCGGGTGACTGAAGCTTTCTTT. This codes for CASSVGPRVTEAFF.

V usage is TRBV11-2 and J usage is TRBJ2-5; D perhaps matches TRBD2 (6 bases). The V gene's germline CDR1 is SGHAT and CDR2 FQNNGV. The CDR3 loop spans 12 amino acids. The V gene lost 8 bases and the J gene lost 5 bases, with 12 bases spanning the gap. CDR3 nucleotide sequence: TGTGCCAGCGCTGGGACTCGCGAGACCCAGTACTTC. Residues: CASAGTRETQYF.

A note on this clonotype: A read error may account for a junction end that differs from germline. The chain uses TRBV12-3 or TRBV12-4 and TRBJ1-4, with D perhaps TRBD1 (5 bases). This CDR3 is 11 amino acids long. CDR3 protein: CASTGFEKLLF. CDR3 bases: TGTGCCAGCACAGGGTTTGAAAAACTGTTATTT.

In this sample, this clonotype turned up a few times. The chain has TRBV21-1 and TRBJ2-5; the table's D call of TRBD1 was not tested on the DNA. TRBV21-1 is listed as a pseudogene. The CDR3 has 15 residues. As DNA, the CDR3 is TGTGCCAGCAGCGAACGACAGGGAGAACAAGAGACCCAGTACTTC. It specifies CASSERQGEQETQYF.

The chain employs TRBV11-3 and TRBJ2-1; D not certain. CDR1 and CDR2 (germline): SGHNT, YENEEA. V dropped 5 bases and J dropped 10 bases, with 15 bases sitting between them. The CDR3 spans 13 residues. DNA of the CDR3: TGTGCCAGCAGCCCCCGACCCTTCGGGGAGCAGTTCTTC. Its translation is CASSPRPFGEQFF.

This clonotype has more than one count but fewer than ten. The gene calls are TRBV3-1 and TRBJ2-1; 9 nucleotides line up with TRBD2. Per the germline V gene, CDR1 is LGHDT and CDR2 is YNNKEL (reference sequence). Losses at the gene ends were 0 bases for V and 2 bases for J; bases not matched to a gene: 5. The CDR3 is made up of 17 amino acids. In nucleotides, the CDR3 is TGTGCCAGCAGCCAAGACCGGGTAGCGGGGGCCTACAATGAGCAGTTCTTC. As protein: CASSQDRVAGAYNEQFF.

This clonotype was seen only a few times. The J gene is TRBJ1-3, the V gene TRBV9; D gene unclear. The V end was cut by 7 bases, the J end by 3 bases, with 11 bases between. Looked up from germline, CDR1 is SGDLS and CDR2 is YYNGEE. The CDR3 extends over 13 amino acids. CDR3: CASGNPHGNTIYF. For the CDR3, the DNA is TGTGCCAGCGGGAACCCACATGGAAACACCATATATTTT.

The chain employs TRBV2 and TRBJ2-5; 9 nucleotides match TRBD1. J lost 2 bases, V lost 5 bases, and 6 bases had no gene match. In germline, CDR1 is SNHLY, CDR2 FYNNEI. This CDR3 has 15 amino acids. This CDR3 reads CASSPRQGGQETQYF. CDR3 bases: TGTGCCAGCAGTCCTCGACAGGGGGGACAAGAGACCCAGTACTTC.

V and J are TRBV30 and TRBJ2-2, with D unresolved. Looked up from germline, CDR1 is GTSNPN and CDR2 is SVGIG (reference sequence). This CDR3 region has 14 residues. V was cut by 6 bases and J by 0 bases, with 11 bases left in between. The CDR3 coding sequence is TGTGCCTGCAAGGAGTCGGCGAACACCGGGGAGCTGTTTTTT. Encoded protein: CACKESANTGELFF.

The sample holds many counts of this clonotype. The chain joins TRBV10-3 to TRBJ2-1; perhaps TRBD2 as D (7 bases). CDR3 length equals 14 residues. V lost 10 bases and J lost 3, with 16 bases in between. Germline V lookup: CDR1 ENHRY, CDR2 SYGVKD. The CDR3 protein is CATSPGGSYNEQFF. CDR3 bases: TGTGCCACTTCCCCGGGGGGCAGCTACAATGAGCAGTTCTTC.

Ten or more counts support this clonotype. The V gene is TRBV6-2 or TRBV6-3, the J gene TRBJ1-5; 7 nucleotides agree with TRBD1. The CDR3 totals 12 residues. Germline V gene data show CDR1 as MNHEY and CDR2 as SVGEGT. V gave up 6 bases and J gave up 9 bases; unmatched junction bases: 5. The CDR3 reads CASSVTGWPQHF. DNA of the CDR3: TGTGCCAGCAGCGTGACAGGGTGGCCCCAGCATTTT.

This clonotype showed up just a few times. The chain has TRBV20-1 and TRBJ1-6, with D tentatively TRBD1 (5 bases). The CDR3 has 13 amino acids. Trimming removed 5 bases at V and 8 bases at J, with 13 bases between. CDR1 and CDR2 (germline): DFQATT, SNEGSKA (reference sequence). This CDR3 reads CSARGTNDSPLHF. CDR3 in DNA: TGCAGTGCTCGGGGGACGAATGATTCACCCCTCCACTTT.

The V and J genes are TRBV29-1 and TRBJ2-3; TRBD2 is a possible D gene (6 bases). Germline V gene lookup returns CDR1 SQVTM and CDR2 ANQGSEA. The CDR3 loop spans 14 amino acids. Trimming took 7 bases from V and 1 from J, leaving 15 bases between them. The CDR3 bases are TGCAGCGGGTGGGACTCCGGAGGCACAGATACGCAGTATTTT. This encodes CSGWDSGGTDTQYF.

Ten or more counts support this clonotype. The CDR3 reads CASGSLATEAFF. CDR3 nucleotide sequence: TGTGCCAGTGGGTCCTTGGCCACTGAAGCTTTCTTT. This chain links TRBV12-3 or TRBV12-4 with TRBJ1-1; no firm D call. V was pared by 9 bases and J by 4 bases, with 12 bases between. CDR3 length equals 12 residues.

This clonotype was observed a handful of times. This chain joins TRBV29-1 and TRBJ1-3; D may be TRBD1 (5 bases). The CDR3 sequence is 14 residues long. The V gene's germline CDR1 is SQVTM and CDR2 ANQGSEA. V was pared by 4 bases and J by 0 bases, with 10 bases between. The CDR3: CSVAGDGSGNTIYF. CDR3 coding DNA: TGCAGCGTTGCGGGGGACGGCTCTGGAAACACCATATATTTT.

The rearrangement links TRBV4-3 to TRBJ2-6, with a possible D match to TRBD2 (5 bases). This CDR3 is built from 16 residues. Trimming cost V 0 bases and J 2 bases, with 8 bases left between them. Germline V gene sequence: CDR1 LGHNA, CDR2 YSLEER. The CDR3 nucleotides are TGCGCCAGCAGCCAAGATGAGGGCACTGGGGCCAACGTCCTGACTTTC. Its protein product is CASSQDEGTGANVLTF.

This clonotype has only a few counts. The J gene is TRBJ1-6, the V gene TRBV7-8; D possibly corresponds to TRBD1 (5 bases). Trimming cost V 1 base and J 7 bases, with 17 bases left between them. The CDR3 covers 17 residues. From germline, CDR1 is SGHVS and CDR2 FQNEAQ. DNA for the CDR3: TGTGCCAGCAGCTTAGTCGGGACGGGCCGGGGGAATTCACCCCTCCACTTT. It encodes CASSLVGTGRGNSPLHF. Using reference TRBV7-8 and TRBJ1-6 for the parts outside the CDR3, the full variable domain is GAGVSQSPRYKVAKRGQDVALRCDPISGHVSLFWYQQALGQGPEFLTYFQNEAQLDKSGLPSDRFFAERPEGSVSTLKIQRTQQEDSAVYLCASSLVGTGRGNSPLHFGNGTRLTVT.

CDR3 protein: CSARDQLLAGENNEQFF. DNA of the CDR3: TGCAGTGCTAGAGATCAGCTTCTAGCGGGGGAAAACAATGAGCAGTTCTTC. The J gene is TRBJ2-1, the V gene TRBV20-1; 10 nucleotides match TRBD2. Trimming took 0 bases from V and 5 from J; bases not matched to a gene: 10. The CDR3 spans 17 residues. Germline CDR1 is DFQATT and CDR2 is SNEGSKA (reference sequence).

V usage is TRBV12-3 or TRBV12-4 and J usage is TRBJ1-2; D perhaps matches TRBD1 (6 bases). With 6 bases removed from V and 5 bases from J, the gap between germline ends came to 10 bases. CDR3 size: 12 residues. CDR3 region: CASRQQGYGYTF. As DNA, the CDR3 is TGTGCCAGCAGACAACAGGGTTATGGCTACACCTTC.

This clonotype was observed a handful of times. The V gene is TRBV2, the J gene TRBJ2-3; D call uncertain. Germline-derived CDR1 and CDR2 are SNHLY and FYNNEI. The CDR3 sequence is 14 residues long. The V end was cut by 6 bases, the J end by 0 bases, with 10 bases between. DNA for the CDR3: TGTGCCAGCAGGGACGTTACTAGCACAGATACGCAGTATTTT. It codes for CASRDVTSTDTQYF.

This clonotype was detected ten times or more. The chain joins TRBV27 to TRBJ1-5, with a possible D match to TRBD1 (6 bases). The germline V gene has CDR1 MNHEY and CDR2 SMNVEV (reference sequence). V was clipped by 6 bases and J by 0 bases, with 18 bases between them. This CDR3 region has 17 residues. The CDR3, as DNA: TGTGCCAGCAGCTCAAGGGGGGAGGACTATAGCAATCAGCCCCAGCATTTT. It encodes CASSSRGEDYSNQPQHF.

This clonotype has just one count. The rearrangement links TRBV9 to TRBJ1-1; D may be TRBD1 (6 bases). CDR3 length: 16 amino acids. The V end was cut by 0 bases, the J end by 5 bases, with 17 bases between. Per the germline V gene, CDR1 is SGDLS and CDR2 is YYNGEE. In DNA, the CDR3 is TGTGCCAGCAGCGTAGGCCCGGGGGCGCGGGGGACTGAAGCTTTCTTT. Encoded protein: CASSVGPGARGTEAFF.

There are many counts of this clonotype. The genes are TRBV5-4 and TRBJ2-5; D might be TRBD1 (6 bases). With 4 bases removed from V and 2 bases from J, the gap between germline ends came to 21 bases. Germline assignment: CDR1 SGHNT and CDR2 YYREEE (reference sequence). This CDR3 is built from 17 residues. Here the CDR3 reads CASSLRRDTSFQETQYF. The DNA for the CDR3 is TGTGCCAGCAGCCTGCGCCGGGACACCTCTTTTCAAGAGACCCAGTACTTC.

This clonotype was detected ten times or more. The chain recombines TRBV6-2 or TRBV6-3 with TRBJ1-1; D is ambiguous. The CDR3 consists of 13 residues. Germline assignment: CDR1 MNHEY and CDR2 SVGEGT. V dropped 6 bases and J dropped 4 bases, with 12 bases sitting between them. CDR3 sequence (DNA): TGTGCCAGCAGGAGAGGGAGCCGCACTGAAGCTTTCTTT. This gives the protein CASRRGSRTEAFF.

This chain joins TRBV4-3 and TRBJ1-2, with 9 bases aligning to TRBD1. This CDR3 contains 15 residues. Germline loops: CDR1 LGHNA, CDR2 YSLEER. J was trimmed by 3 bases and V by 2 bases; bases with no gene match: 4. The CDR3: CASSQWRTGDYGYTF. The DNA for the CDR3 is TGCGCCAGCAGCCAATGGAGGACAGGGGACTATGGCTACACCTTC.